This entry features one T cell receptor beta chain sequence. Its binding antigen is unknown. No qualities accompany the bases; no much larger clone lies one base away. This sample was included in a study of T cell responses to AZD1222 COVID-19 vaccine (dated by TCRdb to about 2021). General notes on the study: AZD1222 recipients with second doses at about 4 weeks or about 12 weeks were pooled, because spike-specific TCR depth and breadth did not differ between schedules. Enrollment into the trials was organized by age into subgroups of 18-55, 56-69 and 70-plus years, and those subgroups contained approximately 150, 30 and 60 TCR-sequenced participants, respectively. TCR sequencing covered fewer than 250 trial participants: approximately 200 given two doses of AZD1222 and about 26 given two doses of MenACWY control vaccine.

The CDR3 regions of human TCRbeta chains were analyzed by immunosequencing. In the original analysis: TCRs in the repertoires were compared against a reference library of SARS-CoV-2-specific TCRs that had been generated with the MIRA antigen-specificity platform. Breadth was defined as the fraction of unique TCRs that were SARS-CoV-2-associated. Depth was defined as the fraction of total T cells that were SARS-CoV-2-associated. Using the MIRA data, every spike-specific TCR was mapped to the spike region that the TCR reacted to and assigned to either a CD4 or a CD8 class. Log10-transformed breadth and depth values were compared by one-way ANOVA with Sidak's multiple comparisons tests. The immuneACCESS repertoire file appears here via TCRdb, limited to in-frame rearrangements. These files lack a portion of the clones; in checked studies, under half of the deficit traces to unresolved V genes, and the cause of the others is not known. V and J calls and clone size are given by that table; D and trimming were obtained from the DNA. The sample includes roughly 110,000 clones, with approximately 93% observed a single time. Together, the top ten hold 4% to 5% of the sample.

The CDR3 holds 14 amino acids from the cysteine to the phenylalanine. Left in the record is the CDR3 DNA by itself, 42 bases read in frame from the first base. CDR1 and CDR2 are read off the germline V gene (reference sequence) as LNHDA and SQIVND. Compared with germline, V lacks 6 bases and J lacks 2 bases; bases without a gene match: 6. Interpreted using the paper, the time point label stands for: baseline before first vaccination. Vaccinee samples came from UK trials COV001 and COV002, including a single-blind randomized controlled phase 2/3 trial of AZD1222 (ChAdOx1 nCoV-19) in healthy adults. For TCRbeta chain sequencing, PBMC samples were collected from trial participants at day 0 and at day 28 after the second dose. What the authors observed across the whole study: Vaccine-associated CD4 TCRs spanned the whole spike protein, with dominant responses in regions 160-218 and 743-854. A significant rise in spike-specific TCR breadth and depth was observed after two AZD1222 doses relative to day 0 and relative to MenACWY recipients. Because no samples from the day 14 peak response were available, repertoires could be characterized only after the peak T cell response. Reportedly, almost half of the unique spike-specific TCRs recognized epitopes lying outside the regions that are mutated in the B.1.351 and B.1.1.7 variants. Participants were mostly white British and included more females than males, and it was suggested by the authors that clonal diversity may have been underestimated. In the small 56-69-year group, the increase in depth fell short of significance, most likely because of low power. Conclusions about previously exposed vaccinees were limited because only six AZD1222 recipients were SARS-CoV-2 seropositive at baseline.

This sample comprised peripheral blood, obtained on day 0 of AZD1222 vaccination. Recombination joined TRBV19 with TRBJ1-2, with TRBD1 matching 7 junction bases. This TCR was sampled from an adult in good health. The CDR3 region has the sequence CASSHGTANYGYTF. The nucleotide sequence is given as TGTGCCAGTAGCCACGGGACAGCGAACTATGGCTACACCTTC.